The 12 T cell receptor beta chains below all came from one sample that was sequenced in a study of control samples from healthy donors and cancer patients. Assay: immunoSEQ multiplex PCR; the TCRdb copy retains only in-frame clones and omits some. The table has about 84,000 clones, 90% to 95% seen once. The sequencing input was blood. The source is a man aged 25-45 years in good health.

The CDR3 DNA is TGTGCCAGCAGCCCCCCCCGACAGGAACACTCCTACGAGCAGTACTTC. It is translated as CASSPPRQEHSYEQYF. The rearrangement uses TRBV13 and TRBJ2-7; the D gene is possibly TRBD1 (6 bases). The germline V gene has CDR1 PRHDT and CDR2 FYEKMQ (reference sequence). Between the trimmed V and J ends, which lost 5 bases and 0 bases, there was a span of 17 bases. CDR3 length equals 16 residues.

V gene TRBV6-5 combines with J gene TRBJ2-2, with 7 bases identical to TRBD1. Germline-derived CDR1 and CDR2 are MNHEY and SVGAGI. The CDR3 length is 15 residues. After removal of 6 bases from V and 0 bases from J, the junction contained 4 bases not matched to a gene. CDR3 protein: CASSSGTANTGELFF. CDR3 DNA: TGTGCCAGCAGCTCCGGGACAGCGAACACCGGGGAGCTGTTTTTT.

This chain uses TRBV27 with TRBJ1-5; D is perhaps TRBD1 (6 bases). This CDR3 contains 15 residues. V was cut by 4 bases and J by 0 bases, with 10 bases left in between. Germline V gene sequence: CDR1 MNHEY, CDR2 SMNVEV (reference sequence). The CDR3 loop is CASSWDINSNQPQHF. As DNA, the CDR3 is TGTGCCAGCAGTTGGGACATCAATAGCAATCAGCCCCAGCATTTT.

V usage is TRBV6-2 or TRBV6-3 and J usage is TRBJ1-2; maybe TRBD1 (5 bases). CDR3 length: 17 residues. Trimming shortened V by 0 bases and J by 0 bases, and 14 bases separated the two germline ends. Looked up from germline, CDR1 is MNHEY and CDR2 is SVGEGT. The DNA for the CDR3 is TGTGCCAGCAGTTACTCCAGGGCCGAGTCAGCTAACTATGGCTACACCTTC. This translates into CASSYSRAESANYGYTF.

The rearrangement uses TRBV19 and TRBJ1-5, with D perhaps TRBD1 (5 bases). The CDR3 consists of 15 residues. V was trimmed by 3 bases and J by 3 bases, leaving 12 bases between them. CDR1 and CDR2 (germline): LNHDA, SQIVND (reference sequence). The CDR3 nucleotides are TGTGCCAGTAGTATCAGTGGGGGAAACAATCAGCCCCAGCATTTT. Its protein is CASSISGGNNQPQHF.

The V and J genes are TRBV12-3 or TRBV12-4 and TRBJ1-5, with D tentatively TRBD1 (5 bases). The CDR3 totals 13 residues. Deletions cut 7 bases from V and 5 bases from J, with 12 bases between. This CDR3 reads CASTQGFYQPQHF. As DNA, the CDR3 is TGTGCCAGCACTCAGGGATTTTATCAGCCCCAGCATTTT.

The chain uses TRBV7-9 and TRBJ2-5; 11 bases line up with TRBD1. Germline values: CDR1 SEHNR, CDR2 FQNEAQ (reference sequence). CDR3 length equals 17 residues. V shed 5 bases and J 3 bases; nucleotides not matched to a gene: 11. The CDR3 region is CASSGTWDRGKEETQYF. CDR3 DNA: TGTGCCAGCAGCGGGACCTGGGACAGGGGGAAAGAAGAGACCCAGTACTTC. Combining the CDR3 with reference TRBV7-9 and TRBJ2-5 gives the whole variable domain DTGVSQNPRHKITKRGQNVTFRCDPISEHNRLYWYRQTLGQGPEFLTYFQNEAQLEKSRLLSDRFSAERPKGSFSTLEIQRTEQGDSAMYLCASSGTWDRGKEETQYFGPGTRLLVL.

This sequence joins TRBV18 and TRBJ2-1; D perhaps matches TRBD2 (6 bases). This CDR3 has 19 residues. The ends were cut back, 3 bases at V and 0 bases at J, with 21 bases in the middle. Germline values: CDR1 KGHSH, CDR2 LQKENI. CDR3 DNA sequence: TGTGCCAGCTCACCGTTCTCGGGGGTAGTGGGGGGCTCCTACAATGAGCAGTTCTTC. As protein: CASSPFSGVVGGSYNEQFF.

The CDR3 bases are TGTGCCAGCAGTTTATCCATGGGTGCTAGCGGGAGTTTCAACATTCAGTACTTC. This encodes CASSLSMGASGSFNIQYF. The gene calls are TRBV27 and TRBJ2-4, with 10 bases matching TRBD2. CDR1 is MNHEY and CDR2 is SMNVEV in the germline V gene (reference sequence). The V gene end was trimmed by 0 bases and the J gene end by 7 bases; junction bases not matched to a gene: 12. This CDR3 is 18 amino acids long.

The chain uses TRBV2 and TRBJ1-5; the D is unclear. Germline values: CDR1 SNHLY, CDR2 FYNNEI. Trimming pared 2 bases from V and 0 bases from J, leaving 2 bases between. The CDR3 has 13 residues. CDR3 residues: CASSENSNQPQHF. The CDR3 nucleotides are TGTGCCAGCAGTGAAAATAGCAATCAGCCCCAGCATTTT.

The chain couples TRBV7-8 to TRBJ2-2; D not certain. Trimming pared 0 bases from V and 8 bases from J, leaving 22 bases between. This CDR3 has 18 residues. CDR1 SGHVS and CDR2 FQNEAQ come from the germline V gene. CDR3 in amino acids: CASSLAPPQPNLSGELFF. The CDR3 bases are TGTGCCAGCAGCTTAGCGCCCCCCCAACCGAATTTGTCGGGGGAGCTGTTTTTT.

This chain links TRBV18 with TRBJ1-1; D ambiguous. Germline V gives CDR1 KGHSH, CDR2 LQKENI. This CDR3 is built from 16 residues. Trimming stripped 2 bases from V and 1 base from J, with 14 bases between. DNA of the CDR3: TGTGCCAGCTCACCAAGGGAAGAAAGGGCGAACACTGAAGCTTTCTTT. Protein sequence: CASSPREERANTEAFF.